Below, 10 T cell receptor beta chains from the same sample are listed, as sequenced in a study of Graves' ophthalmopathy and Graves' hyperthyroidism. Transcripts of RNA were the source for amplifying TCR beta CDR3 regions. Second-round multiplex PCR came after a first-round RT-PCR that employed HTBI primers. Each CDR3 protein is one row after TCRdb ran MiXCR on the multiplex PCR reads. The repertoire holds some 200,000 distinct CDR3 sequences, 25% to 35% seen once, with 9.1% in the top ten. Sequencing input: peripheral blood. The receptors originated from a middle-aged man with Graves' ophthalmopathy.

The chain couples TRBV6-2 or TRBV6-3 to TRBJ1-2, with 9 bases identical to TRBD1. The CDR3 loop spans 18 amino acids. J was trimmed by 4 bases and V by 3 bases; bases with no gene match: 15. Germline V gives CDR1 MNHEY, CDR2 SVGEGT. The CDR3 is CASSYLIGQGKKGYGYTF. The CDR3 DNA reads as TGTGCCAGCAGTTATTTGATTGGACAGGGGAAGAAAGGCTATGGCTACACCTTC.

This clonotype was observed many times. V usage is TRBV12-3 or TRBV12-4 and J usage is TRBJ2-7; D unresolved. The CDR3 is made up of 15 amino acids. V lost 2 bases and J lost 0, with 11 bases in between. CDR3 amino acids: CASSLSAGSSYEQYF. The CDR3 DNA follows: TGTGCCAGCAGTTTATCAGCAGGCAGCTCCTACGAGCAGTACTTC.

This clonotype was observed at least ten times. This sequence joins TRBV28 and TRBJ1-5, with TRBD1 matching over 9 bases. V dropped 2 bases and J dropped 6; count of bases not matched to a gene: 2. The CDR3 covers 14 residues. Germline V gene sequence: CDR1 MDHEN, CDR2 SYDVKM. CDR3: CASSLGTGSQPQHF. CDR3 DNA: TGTGCCAGCAGTTTAGGGACAGGGAGTCAGCCCCAGCATTTT.

This clonotype was observed at least ten times. The chain uses TRBV5-1 and TRBJ2-7; the match to TRBD2 covers 8 bases. V lost 2 bases to trimming and J lost 0 bases; unmatched junction nucleotides: 4. The germline V gene encodes CDR1 SGHRS and CDR2 YFSETQ. This CDR3 is 15 amino acids long. The CDR3 DNA reads TGCGCCAGCAGCTTCAGGACTAGCCGCTCCTACGAGCAGTACTTC. It codes for CASSFRTSRSYEQYF. Looking up the rest from reference TRBV5-1 and TRBJ2-7 gives the full variable domain: KAGVTQTPRYLIKTRGQQVTLSCSPISGHRSVSWYQQTPGQGLQFLFEYFSETQRNKGNFPGRFSGRQFSNSRSEMNVSTLELGDSALYLCASSFRTSRSYEQYFGPGTRLTVT.

The sample holds one count of this clonotype. DNA of the CDR3: TGTGCCAGCAGCTTAGAAGTTTCGGGGGACGGCTACACCTTC. Translation gives CASSLEVSGDGYTF. This chain links TRBV7-2 with TRBJ1-2; D possibly corresponds to TRBD1 (5 bases). Trimming pared 1 base from V and 8 bases from J, leaving 14 bases between. The CDR3 contains 14 residues. Per germline, CDR1 SGHTA and CDR2 FQGNSA.

The chain recombines TRBV20-1 with TRBJ2-5; no firm D call. V was pared by 0 bases and J by 2 bases, with 4 bases between. CDR3 size: 12 residues. The V gene's germline CDR1 is DFQATT and CDR2 SNEGSKA (reference sequence). Here the CDR3 reads CSARDGQETQYF. The CDR3 DNA reads as TGCAGTGCTAGAGACGGGCAAGAGACCCAGTACTTC.

This clonotype showed up many times. The J gene is TRBJ2-7, the V gene TRBV11-2; D is possibly TRBD2 (6 bases). CDR1 and CDR2 from the germline V gene are SGHAT and FQNNGV. Trimming cost V 1 base and J 6 bases, with 10 bases left between them. This CDR3 spans 13 amino acids. In nucleotides, the CDR3 is TGTGCCAGCAGCTTAGCGGGAGACGGCGAGCAGTACTTC. It yields the protein CASSLAGDGEQYF.

This chain uses TRBV7-2 with TRBJ2-7; TRBD2 might be the D (5 bases). V was cut by 5 bases and J by 6 bases, with 14 bases left in between. The CDR3 runs 13 residues. Germline values: CDR1 SGHTA, CDR2 FQGNSA. The CDR3 loop is CASSRRAAAEQYF. The CDR3 nucleotides are TGTGCCAGCAGCCGGAGAGCGGCGGCCGAGCAGTACTTC.

In this sample, this clonotype turned up a few times. The chain couples TRBV12-3 or TRBV12-4 to TRBJ1-1; D unclear. V shed 6 bases and J shed 2 bases, with 16 bases lying between them. The CDR3 runs to 15 residues. CDR3 DNA: TGTGCCAGCAGGGTACGACCGGGCTCAAACACTGAAGCTTTCTTT. Protein product: CASRVRPGSNTEAFF.

In its sample, this clonotype was seen once. The rearrangement uses TRBV15 and TRBJ1-1; the D is unclear. The CDR3 spans 13 residues. Germline CDR1 LNHNV, CDR2 YYDKDF (reference sequence). V lost 1 base and J 4 bases, leaving 7 bases between the germline ends. The CDR3 reads CATSRGTGTEAFF. DNA for the CDR3: TGTGCCACCAGCAGAGGGACCGGCACTGAAGCTTTCTTT.